The next 30 T cell receptor beta chains were all read from a single sample in a study of human T cells and chemical hapten exposure. The time point here: healthy volunteer bleed at 6 weeks. Researchers extracted total RNA from unfractionated whole blood. TCRdb analysed the RACE reads with MiXCR anew, one entry per CDR3 protein. The sample carries more than 60,000 distinct CDR3 sequences, about 9% recorded once. Sequenced input: whole blood. All receptors derive from a male donor in good health. Some clones in this sample may be carry-over from other donors' samples.

The rearrangement uses TRBV6-2 or TRBV6-3 and TRBJ1-1; D may be TRBD1 (6 bases). Trimming left V 5 bases short and J 5 bases short, with 15 bases between. Germline CDR1 is MNHEY and CDR2 is SVGEGT. There are 14 residues in the CDR3. The CDR3 region has the DNA TGTGCCAGCAGTCAGGGGTTGGAATCGACTGAAGCTTTCTTT. This codes for CASSQGLESTEAFF.

This clonotype was seen only a few times. V is TRBV14 and J is TRBJ2-1, with 10 bases lining up with TRBD2. J lost 10 bases, V lost 2 bases, and 8 bases had no gene match. The CDR3 is made up of 15 amino acids. The germline gives CDR1 SGHDN, CDR2 FVKESK. The CDR3 region is CASSQPPGLASEQFF. The CDR3 DNA reads as TGTGCCAGCAGCCAACCCCCGGGACTAGCGTCGGAGCAGTTCTTC. The variable domain in full, completed from reference TRBV14 and TRBJ2-1, reads EAGVTQFPSHSVIEKGQTVTLRCDPISGHDNLYWYRRVMGKEIKFLLHFVKESKQDESGMPNNRFLAERTGGTYSTLKVQPAELEDSGVYFCASSQPPGLASEQFFGPGTRLTVL.

There are a few counts of this clonotype. The chain employs TRBV20-1 and TRBJ1-1, with D possibly being TRBD1 (5 bases). CDR1 is DFQATT and CDR2 is SNEGSKA in the germline V gene (reference sequence). The V and J ends lost 2 bases and 3 bases respectively, with 13 bases between them. The CDR3 loop spans 14 amino acids. The CDR3 DNA follows: TGCAGTGCTAGAATTGAGGGGTCTTACACTGAAGCTTTCTTT. Amino acid sequence: CSARIEGSYTEAFF.

In this sample, this clonotype turned up a few times. The chain couples TRBV2 to TRBJ1-6; D call uncertain. CDR3 length: 14 amino acids. Trimming shortened V by 1 base and J by 10 bases, and 11 bases separated the two germline ends. Per the germline V gene, CDR1 is SNHLY and CDR2 is FYNNEI. This CDR3 is CASSEGGTRSPLHF. The CDR3 region has the DNA TGTGCCAGCAGTGAAGGGGGAACGCGCTCACCCCTCCACTTT.

This clonotype was seen ten or more times. The chain carries TRBV2 and TRBJ2-1; possible D gene TRBD1, 6 bases. Trimming stripped 0 bases from V and 6 bases from J, with 18 bases between. CDR3 size: 17 residues. The germline gives CDR1 SNHLY, CDR2 FYNNEI. In DNA form, the CDR3 reads TGTGCCAGCAGTGAAGCGCTTCATCAGGGGCCATCCAATGAGCAGTTCTTC. Amino acids: CASSEALHQGPSNEQFF.

The chain combines TRBV6-6 with TRBJ1-1; TRBD1 agrees at 8 bases. Looked up from germline, CDR1 is MNHNY and CDR2 is SVGAGI (reference sequence). V lost 6 bases to trimming and J lost 1 base; unmatched junction nucleotides: 7. There are 15 residues in the CDR3. The CDR3 region has the DNA TGTGCCAGCAGCATCGGACAGGGAGCGAACACTGAAGCTTTCTTT. Protein product: CASSIGQGANTEAFF.

Written as DNA, the CDR3 is TGTGCCAGCATCAACAGGGGGGGGCTAAGCGCTGGGGCCAACGTCCTGACTTTC. It yields the protein CASINRGGLSAGANVLTF. This sequence joins TRBV6-2 or TRBV6-3 and TRBJ2-6; TRBD1 might be the D (8 bases). The CDR3 contains 18 residues. Germline loops: CDR1 MNHEY, CDR2 SVGEGT. Trimming removed 7 bases from V and 2 bases from J, with 21 bases in between.

The V call is TRBV6-5, the J call TRBJ2-3; D gene ambiguous. The CDR3 is 15 residues long. Germline-derived CDR1 and CDR2 are MNHEY and SVGAGI. Trimming shortened V by 5 bases and J by 4 bases, and 16 bases separated the two germline ends. In DNA form, the CDR3 reads TGTGCCAGCAGTAAGGACCTGAATTACCCAGATACGCAGTATTTT. It encodes CASSKDLNYPDTQYF.

The rearrangement links TRBV29-1 to TRBJ2-7; D gene uncertain. Germline V CDR1 and CDR2: SQVTM, ANQGSEA. V lost 4 bases, J lost 0 bases, and 7 bases lay in between. The CDR3 runs to 12 residues. CDR3: CSVGRNSYEQYF. The CDR3 coding sequence is TGCAGCGTTGGACGGAACTCCTACGAGCAGTACTTC.

This clonotype was observed a handful of times. J is TRBJ2-1 and V is TRBV9; 7 nucleotides agree with TRBD2. CDR3 length: 16 residues. CDR1 SGDLS and CDR2 YYNGEE come from the germline V gene. J gave up 8 bases and V 0 bases, and 11 bases lay outside the gene matches. Here the CDR3 reads CASSVDHGGRGDEQFF. CDR3 coding DNA: TGTGCCAGCAGCGTAGACCATGGCGGGAGAGGTGATGAGCAGTTCTTC.

This clonotype is medium-sized within its sample. The V and J genes are TRBV12-3 or TRBV12-4 and TRBJ1-5; 10 bases map to TRBD1. The CDR3 totals 15 residues. The ends lost 3 bases at V and 2 bases at J; junction bases unmatched: 1. The chain's CDR3 is CASSFGQGGNQPQHF. The CDR3 DNA reads as TGTGCCAGCAGTTTTGGACAGGGGGGCAATCAGCCCCAGCATTTT.

This clonotype was detected only a few times. This chain joins TRBV6-5 and TRBJ2-3; 8 bases map to TRBD2. The V gene end was trimmed by 6 bases and the J gene end by 4 bases; junction bases not matched to a gene: 9. The CDR3 runs to 15 residues. Germline assignment: CDR1 MNHEY and CDR2 SVGAGI. CDR3 sequence (DNA): TGTGCCAGCAGCCACACGGGAGGGCCTGCAGATACGCAGTATTTT. As protein: CASSHTGGPADTQYF.

This clonotype was seen only a few times. This sequence joins TRBV20-1 and TRBJ2-1; D is tentatively TRBD1 or TRBD2 (5 bases each). Trimming shortened V by 0 bases and J by 2 bases, and 17 bases separated the two germline ends. CDR3 length equals 17 residues. Germline CDR1 reads DFQATT; CDR2 reads SNEGSKA (reference sequence). CDR3 sequence reads: CSARDVGFTGPYNEQFF. The CDR3 DNA reads TGCAGTGCTAGAGATGTCGGGTTCACGGGACCCTACAATGAGCAGTTCTTC.

There are a few counts of this clonotype. The genes are TRBV7-9 and TRBJ2-7; D ambiguous. The CDR3 runs 12 residues. V shed 5 bases and J shed 7 bases, with 12 bases lying between them. Per the germline V gene, CDR1 is SEHNR and CDR2 is FQNEAQ (reference sequence). DNA of the CDR3: TGTGCCAGCAGCCGAAGTCAGAGGGAGCAGTACTTC. This sequence encodes CASSRSQREQYF.

This clonotype was observed a few times. V and J are TRBV20-1 and TRBJ2-2; perhaps TRBD1 as D (6 bases). V gave up 6 bases and J gave up 1 base, with 18 bases separating them. This CDR3 is 16 amino acids long. Germline CDR1 and CDR2: DFQATT and SNEGSKA (reference sequence). The CDR3 sequence is CSAKSQGRGNTGELFF. For the CDR3, the DNA is TGCAGTGCAAAAAGCCAGGGGAGAGGGAACACCGGGGAGCTGTTTTTT.

This clonotype showed up just a few times. The chain couples TRBV25-1 to TRBJ1-2; 7 positions agree with TRBD1. The trim removed 0 bases at V and 5 bases at J, leaving 9 bases unmatched. CDR1 and CDR2 (germline): MGHDK, SYGVNS. The CDR3 sequence is 16 residues long. DNA of the CDR3: TGTGCCAGCAGTGAATATGCGACAGGGATGAGGTATGGCTACACCTTC. Amino acids: CASSEYATGMRYGYTF.

The J gene is TRBJ2-3, the V gene TRBV20-1, with 14 bases matching TRBD2. CDR3 length: 15 amino acids. Per germline, CDR1 DFQATT and CDR2 SNEGSKA (reference sequence). Unmatched junction bases numbered 1, after V lost 0 bases and J lost 5 bases. The DNA of the CDR3 is TGCAGTGCTAGAGAGGGGACTAGCGGGAGAGATACGCAGTATTTT. This translates into CSAREGTSGRDTQYF.

The sample holds a few counts of this clonotype. The V and J genes are TRBV3-1 and TRBJ2-3; possible D gene TRBD1, 5 bases. The CDR3 runs to 14 residues. V was shortened by 4 bases and J by 2 bases, with 10 bases between the two germline ends. Germline lookup yields CDR1 LGHDT and CDR2 YNNKEL (reference sequence). CDR3 in amino acids: CASSRGRYTDTQYF. The CDR3, as DNA: TGTGCCAGCAGCCGGGGCAGGTACACAGATACGCAGTATTTT.

The chain joins TRBV18 to TRBJ1-5; D gene ambiguous. V dropped 5 bases and J dropped 5 bases, with 10 bases sitting between them. This CDR3 has 13 amino acids. Germline V gives CDR1 KGHSH, CDR2 LQKENI. In DNA, the CDR3 is TGTGCCAGCTCATCCTTAGTCGATCAGCCCCAGCATTTT. As protein: CASSSLVDQPQHF.

This clonotype was counted at least ten times. The rearrangement uses TRBV6-2 or TRBV6-3 and TRBJ2-7; D might be TRBD1 or TRBD2, each matching 5 bases. This CDR3 has 13 residues. Germline V gene lookup returns CDR1 MNHEY and CDR2 SVGEGT. The ends were cut back, 5 bases at V and 6 bases at J, with 14 bases in the middle. This CDR3 is CASSRDLPREQYF. CDR3 coding DNA: TGTGCCAGCAGTCGGGACCTACCACGCGAGCAGTACTTC.

This clonotype was detected ten times or more. The chain is built from TRBV3-1 and TRBJ2-3; 7 positions match TRBD1. V dropped 0 bases and J dropped 5; count of bases not matched to a gene: 11. Germline V gives CDR1 LGHDT, CDR2 YNNKEL (reference sequence). This CDR3 comprises 17 residues. The CDR3 sequence: CASSQDVRGGRRDTQYF. In DNA form, the CDR3 reads TGTGCCAGCAGCCAAGATGTAAGAGGGGGCCGGAGAGATACGCAGTATTTT.

This clonotype showed up many times. This chain uses TRBV19 with TRBJ1-4; D is perhaps TRBD1 (5 bases). The CDR3 is 16 residues long. Germline CDR1 reads LNHDA; CDR2 reads SQIVND (reference sequence). Trimming pared 2 bases from V and 7 bases from J, leaving 17 bases between. In DNA, the CDR3 is TGTGCCAGTAGTATAACCTCTTGGGGGTTGACTGAAAAACTGTTTTTT. Protein sequence: CASSITSWGLTEKLFF.

The gene calls are TRBV7-2 and TRBJ1-1; possible D gene TRBD1, 5 bases. The CDR3 spans 15 residues. V was shortened by 4 bases and J by 6 bases, with 18 bases between the two germline ends. In germline, CDR1 is SGHTA, CDR2 FQGNSA. CDR3 sequence: CASSSSRGGDAEAFF. Here the CDR3 DNA reads TGTGCCAGCAGCTCGTCTCGGGGAGGGGACGCTGAAGCTTTCTTT.

There are a few counts of this clonotype. V and J are TRBV6-5 and TRBJ1-3; no firm D call. Trimming took off 6 bases at V and 2 bases at J, with 5 bases between the two ends. Germline V gene sequence: CDR1 MNHEY, CDR2 SVGAGI. This CDR3 has 12 residues. CDR3 bases: TGTGCCAGCAGGGCTCCTGGAAACACCATATATTTT. This gives the protein CASRAPGNTIYF.

This clonotype occurred a few times. The chain joins TRBV7-6 to TRBJ2-5, with D unclear. The CDR3 is 15 amino acids. From germline, CDR1 is SGHVS and CDR2 FNYEAQ. Trimming took off 5 bases at V and 2 bases at J, with 15 bases between the two ends. CDR3 protein: CASSPGADSQETQYF. In nucleotides, the CDR3 is TGTGCCAGCAGCCCAGGAGCCGACTCACAAGAGACCCAGTACTTC.

This clonotype was seen only a few times. This rearrangement joins TRBV5-1 to TRBJ1-1; D gene unclear. This CDR3 contains 12 residues. V lost 1 base to trimming and J lost 6 bases, with 7 bases between them. Germline V gene data show CDR1 as SGHRS and CDR2 as YFSETQ. The CDR3 sequence is CASSLYGAEAFF. The CDR3 bases are TGCGCCAGCAGCTTGTATGGGGCTGAAGCTTTCTTT. Based on the CDR3 plus reference TRBV5-1 and TRBJ1-1, the full variable domain is KAGVTQTPRYLIKTRGQQVTLSCSPISGHRSVSWYQQTPGQGLQFLFEYFSETQRNKGNFPGRFSGRQFSNSRSEMNVSTLELGDSALYLCASSLYGAEAFFGQGTRLTVV.

The J gene is TRBJ2-3, the V gene TRBV7-6, with D unresolved. This CDR3 comprises 16 residues. Germline V gene data show CDR1 as SGHVS and CDR2 as FNYEAQ. Trimming took 4 bases from V and 2 from J, leaving 16 bases between them. The CDR3 region has the DNA TGTGCCAGCAGCTACCAAACCGGGCCCCCCACAGATACGCAGTATTTT. It is translated as CASSYQTGPPTDTQYF.

This clonotype has ten or more counts. The chain couples TRBV7-9 to TRBJ2-7; tentatively, D is TRBD2 (6 bases). The V end lost 7 bases, the J end lost 4 bases, and 17 bases lay between the germline ends. Germline values: CDR1 SEHNR, CDR2 FQNEAQ (reference sequence). The length of the CDR3 is 14 residues. The CDR3 loop reads CASKPAPEGYEQYF. In nucleotides, the CDR3 is TGTGCCAGCAAACCGGCCCCGGAGGGTTACGAGCAGTACTTC.

This clonotype was counted many times. The J gene is TRBJ1-6, the V gene TRBV7-9, with D possibly matching TRBD1 (5 bases). Between the trimmed V and J ends, which lost 8 bases and 8 bases, there was a span of 22 bases. Germline CDR1 is SEHNR and CDR2 is FQNEAQ (reference sequence). The CDR3 length is 16 residues. The CDR3 DNA follows: TGTGCCAGCGTCGGTATATACGGATCGGGGGATTCACCCCTCCACTTT. Translating gives CASVGIYGSGDSPLHF.

This clonotype was seen a handful of times. This chain uses TRBV7-8 with TRBJ2-5; D gene unclear. Trimming removed 1 base from V and 5 bases from J, with 11 bases in between. Germline loops: CDR1 SGHVS, CDR2 FQNEAQ. The CDR3 has 14 amino acids. The CDR3 loop is CASSLGRLWETQYF. CDR3 DNA: TGTGCCAGCAGCTTAGGCCGCCTCTGGGAGACCCAGTACTTC.